This T cell receptor beta chain is from a study of blood T cell repertoires in COVID-19. Per the authors' pipeline: Counts of nucleated cells, estimated from reference gene primer amplification, were obtained. Data came from immunoSEQ multiplex PCR; TCRdb stores just in-frame clones and leaves some out. The V and J calls and clone size come from that table; D and trimming were worked out from the DNA. This table holds hundreds of thousands of clones, roughly four fifths found once. The length of the CDR3 is 14 residues. Germline assignment: CDR1 SEHNR and CDR2 FQNEAQ (reference sequence). V was pared by 0 bases and J by 4 bases, with 9 bases between.

The receptor comes from a woman aged 60-70 years who had recovered from COVID-19. The sample taken for sequencing was PBMCs or T cells enriched from blood (not recorded which). The chain joins TRBV7-9 to TRBJ1-2; possibly TRBD1 for D (5 bases). Here the CDR3 DNA reads TGTGCCAGCAGCTTAGCAGGGGTCGGCTATGGCTACACCTTC. This gives the protein CASSLAGVGYGYTF.